The rows below give T cell receptor beta chains drawn from one sample of a study of T-cell reconstitution after alpha-beta-depleted transplantation in children. TCRdb re-analysed the PCR reads in MiXCR, keeping a single row per CDR3 protein. The table has about 830,000 distinct CDR3 sequences, 15% to 20% seen once. Specimen: PBMCs, mostly from graft donor cells, collected 360 days after TCRalphabeta/CD19-depleted stem cell transplant. These receptors originate from a male patient younger than 18 who had a stem cell transplant for acute lymphoblastic leukemia, so the T cells may come from the graft donor. CDR3s include the opening cysteine and the closing phenylalanine or tryptophan. Fields, in order: J gene, V gene, D gene, CDR3 protein. A D gene is named only where the DNA matches it firmly.

j_call: TRBJ2-2
v_call: TRBV20-1
d_call: TRBD1
cdr3_aa: CSAPGQGAGGGELFF

j_call: TRBJ2-1
v_call: TRBV5-6
d_call: NA
cdr3_aa: CASSSGLTPYNEQFF

j_call: TRBJ2-2
v_call: TRBV7-9
d_call: TRBD2
cdr3_aa: CAGKNIETSGRTGELFF

j_call: TRBJ2-7
v_call: TRBV20-1
d_call: TRBD1
cdr3_aa: CSASQPGQHYEQYF

j_call: TRBJ2-5
v_call: TRBV5-1
d_call: TRBD1
cdr3_aa: CASRPGTGEETQYF

j_call: TRBJ1-5
v_call: TRBV29-1
d_call: TRBD1
cdr3_aa: CSVALGQGAHQPQHF

j_call: TRBJ1-4
v_call: TRBV12-3/TRBV12-4
d_call: NA
cdr3_aa: CASSSPLGDDNEKLFF

j_call: TRBJ2-7
v_call: TRBV5-1
d_call: TRBD1
cdr3_aa: CASSFKQGSDEQYF

j_call: TRBJ2-1
v_call: TRBV27
d_call: TRBD2
cdr3_aa: CASSLGAGGSYNEQFF

j_call: TRBJ2-7
v_call: TRBV29-1
d_call: NA
cdr3_aa: CSVEEPKTYEQYF

j_call: TRBJ1-2
v_call: TRBV19
d_call: NA
cdr3_aa: CASSIIRGRDGYTF

j_call: TRBJ2-7
v_call: TRBV10-3
d_call: TRBD2
cdr3_aa: CAISDPPRLAGLYEQYF

j_call: TRBJ2-7
v_call: TRBV25-1
d_call: NA
cdr3_aa: CASSQRVDSGEQYF

j_call: TRBJ2-1
v_call: TRBV3-1
d_call: TRBD2
cdr3_aa: CASSRIGLAGVEQFF

j_call: TRBJ2-7
v_call: TRBV6-1
d_call: NA
cdr3_aa: CASSPEGGFFYEQYF

j_call: TRBJ2-7
v_call: TRBV20-1
d_call: TRBD2
cdr3_aa: CSARGEASGVPLHEQYF

j_call: TRBJ2-7
v_call: TRBV14
d_call: TRBD2
cdr3_aa: CASSQGAAGRIPYEQYF

j_call: TRBJ2-7
v_call: TRBV15
d_call: NA
cdr3_aa: CATSRAGWYEQYF

j_call: TRBJ2-2
v_call: TRBV11-2
d_call: TRBD2
cdr3_aa: CASSSLTLAGATANTGELFF

j_call: TRBJ2-7
v_call: TRBV12-3/TRBV12-4
d_call: NA
cdr3_aa: CASSLGRIGEQYF